Listed here is a single T cell receptor (beta chain). The specificity of this receptor is unknown. The record has no base qualities; no much larger clone is one base away. The data originate from a study of cytomegalovirus exposure and HLA in healthy donors listed by TCRdb under 2017. About the full investigation: An earlier analysis of several hundred of the donors reported around 280 Gb of sequence data and about 120 million unique TCR beta sequences obtained from 180 million or so T cells. A separate validation cohort of approximately 130 different subjects was used in addition to the roughly 620-subject first cohort. Every discovery cohort repertoire had been produced on one sequencing platform. To decide whether each TCR beta V gene segment behaved as functional or pseudogenic, an earlier analysis of over 500 of the donors relied on high-throughput TCR beta sequencing. The number of donors typed differed by locus, with roughly 620-640 for A, B, C, DRB1 and DQB1, around 560 for DQA1, approximately 580 for DPA1, and some 450 for DPB1. Genome-wide SNP genotypes for about 65% of the roughly 670 donors were used in a later genetic analysis, which treated that subset as a discovery cohort. In the later analysis, no new phenotypic data were used to find candidate immune exposures; instead, reliance was placed on TCR beta sequences and their occurrence across donors. Class I and class II HLA loci were covered by the typing at four-digit resolution. Alongside the repertoire data, information on donor age, sex, ethnicity and CMV serostatus was compiled. Of the 300 to 500 genotyped donors, 75% to 85% were placed in the genetic ancestry cluster associated with self-reported Caucasian donors. The study was designed to test whether signatures of past pathogen exposure could be identified by cataloging public T cell receptors. Among a few hundred genotyped donors of the cohort, an average of about 240,000 unique TCR beta nucleotide sequences were sequenced per donor, around 20% of them non-productive. Four to six DR-DQ haplotypes were handled as single units for association and clustering, since linkage in the cohort was strong. An early release covering more than 500 HLA-typed donors comprised about 310 gigabases of sequencing data and around 85 million unique TCR sequences. High-throughput TCR immunosequencing, statistical association of individual TCRs with disease status, and machine learning were combined to predict cytomegalovirus infection status. The study profiled the T cell repertoires of 500 to 800 subjects by immunosequencing and related them to cytomegalovirus serostatus. A later analysis re-analyzed previously published TCR beta repertoires from roughly 600 donors and added high-resolution HLA genotyping to study TCR occurrence patterns.

General findings and caveats noted by the study authors: When HLA alleles, especially DR and DQ, strongly co-occurred, TCR associations were difficult to assign to individual alleles. While some public TCRs were present in many individuals, most TCR sequences turned up only very rarely across donors. Immune exposure information for the cohort was limited to CMV serostatus. A total of around 150 TCR beta chains were listed by the study as associated with cytomegalovirus. A further reported finding was that TCR beta sequences accurately predicted the HLA-A and HLA-B alleles for most subjects in the first cohort. It was suggested by the authors that the approach could potentially be generalized to other disease states and immunological phenotypes. In an earlier analysis of 587 of the donors, most TCR beta V segments appeared in productive rearrangements about 90% or about 30% of the time, broadly matching IMGT annotations. Specific HLA alleles were associated with roughly 17,000 TCR beta sequences at a false discovery rate of 0.05 in a later analysis. Correlated functional status among segregating V segments might reflect linkage disequilibrium, but an unknown experimental factor could not be ruled out. An association between a missense DCLRE1C variant and V-gene and J-gene trimming of TCR beta chains was found in a later genetic analysis and replicated in an independent cohort. Most CMV-associated TCR beta chains appeared to be HLA-restricted in a later analysis, and the HLA associations seemed to be driven largely by CMV exposure. The sequencing pipeline was judged likely to have produced a cluster of highly shared sequence variants as a technical artifact. In both the original and validation cohorts, the classifier was reported to diagnose cytomegalovirus status with high specificity and sensitivity. A later analysis found that HLA-associated TCR beta chains were more clonally expanded and had lower generation probabilities than equally common non-associated chains. In a later genetic analysis, fewer N-insertions in productive TCRs were reported among donors in an Asian-associated ancestry cluster than the 666-donor mean. A later analysis reported that several top co-occurrence clusters appeared linked to parvovirus B19, influenza, CMV and Epstein-Barr virus. Because HLA typing was unavailable for some donors at each locus, only the typed subset was used in association tests. Some IMGT-functional V segments, including TRBV6-2 and TRBV6-3, could not be distinguished by the 87-base-pair reads and were therefore excluded. In a later analysis, TCR association rates were found to vary across HLA loci, with the most associated TCRs seen for DRB1 alleles and the fewest for HLA-C alleles. The cohort was sequenced for TCR beta chains only, and without alpha or paired-chain data the features that could be detected were limited. In vitro tests confirmed that a few of the cytomegalovirus-associated TCR beta chains recognize cytomegalovirus antigens. Because counts were too low, seventeen rarely observed V segments, including chromosome 9 orphons, were excluded from the earlier analysis of 587 of the donors. Presence/absence analyses assumed roughly uniform sequencing depth across donors, an assumption that may not hold.

Including cysteine and phenylalanine, the CDR3 has 16 amino acids. Only the CDR3 region is kept as DNA, spanning 48 bases read in frame from base 1. Cut back by 0 bases and 2 bases, the V and J ends lie 11 bases apart. CDR1 and CDR2 were assigned from the germline V gene as MNHEY and SVGAGI. The cohort consisted of 666 healthy bone marrow donors. At the time of sampling, all cohort members were nominally healthy, though unrecorded immune exposures were likely present. The donor tested CMV seronegative, placing the donor among the 350 to 400 seronegative members of the cohort. Each donor provided a peripheral blood sample, and peripheral blood mononuclear cells were used for TCR beta sequencing. Genomic DNA was extracted from the blood cell samples with the Qiagen DNeasy Blood Extraction Kit. Library prep was done by the immunoSEQ multiplex PCR assay. For the multiplex PCR, a mixture combining 60 forward primers for TCR Vbeta segments and 13 reverse primers for TCR Jbeta segments was used. The CDR3 region of rearranged TCR beta genes was amplified from genomic DNA with a multiplex PCR assay. The amplified TCR beta libraries were sequenced on the Illumina HiSeq System as 87-base-pair reads. As for the authors' bioinformatics: In a later analysis, some 80 million unique TCR beta chains were counted across the approximately 620 repertoires, and around 10 million of these chains were shared by at least two donors. A nearest-neighbor algorithm error-corrected the raw reads and collapsed the reads into unique sequences, merging closely related sequences to remove PCR and sequencing errors. To assign V, D and J gene segments, CDR3 sequences were aligned to IMGT reference sequences. Each retained sequence needed at least a six-nucleotide match to both a V gene segment and a J gene segment. Rearrangements were called productive when the CDR3 lacked stop codons and stayed in frame with V and J; all others were non-productive. Following IMGT convention, CDR3 was defined as the stretch from the second conserved V-encoded cysteine up to the conserved J-encoded phenylalanine. In an earlier analysis of approximately 500 of the donors, sequences lacking an unambiguous match to a single V gene segment were excluded. In an earlier analysis of approximately 550 of the donors, V segments were called functional above 56.7% productive rearrangements and were called segregating when the between-donor standard deviation exceeded 5%. To diagnose cytomegalovirus status from the catalog of TCR beta chain sequences, a statistical classification framework was built. In a later analysis, V and J genes were assigned by comparing TCR nucleotide sequences against IMGT/GENE-DB human TR gene sequences. A later analysis assigned CDR3 sequences and most-parsimonious VDJ recombination scenarios with the TCRdist pipeline. In a later analysis, each TCR beta chain was defined by its CDR3 amino acid sequence together with its V-gene family, and reads lacking a unique V-gene family were excluded. To address suspected cross-contamination and a sequencing artifact, a later analysis removed roughly 580 highly shared, low-generation-probability nucleotide sequences. In a later analysis, a clonal expansion index was calculated for each public chain from normalized within-repertoire ranks of inferred template counts. Generation probabilities in a later analysis came from a VDJ recombination model fitted to out-of-frame rearrangements, and those results were checked against IGoR. In a later analysis, TCR-TCR, TCR-HLA and TCR-CMV co-occurrence was scored with hypergeometric tests, and a repertoire-size bias correction was applied to TCR pairs. False discovery rates were estimated in a later analysis by permuting HLA or CMV assignments 20 times. In a later analysis, co-occurring TCRs were grouped using DBSCAN, and TCRdist sequence similarity was added for clustering within HLA-allele-positive subsets. For co-occurrence clustering, repertoires with fewer than 30,000 or more than 120,000 public chains were excluded, along with four to six repertoires with anomalous nucleotide sharing. The immuneACCESS repertoire file appears here via TCRdb, limited to in-frame rearrangements. These files lack a portion of the clones; in checked studies, under half of the deficit traces to unresolved V genes, and the cause of the others is not known. V and J calls and clone size come straight from that table; D and trimming were deduced from the DNA. Within this sample are around 270,000 clones, with 75% to 85% of them counted one time only. In total, the top ten clones hold about 0.3% of the sample.

The sample consisted of PBMCs. This TCR derives from a girl aged 2 to 10 in good health and CMV-seronegative. The V and J genes are TRBV6-5 and TRBJ1-3, with TRBD1 as a weak D call on 6 bases. CDR3 protein: CASSYSPGETGNTIYF. The DNA sequence is TGTGCCAGCAGTTACTCGCCAGGGGAGACTGGAAACACCATATATTTT.